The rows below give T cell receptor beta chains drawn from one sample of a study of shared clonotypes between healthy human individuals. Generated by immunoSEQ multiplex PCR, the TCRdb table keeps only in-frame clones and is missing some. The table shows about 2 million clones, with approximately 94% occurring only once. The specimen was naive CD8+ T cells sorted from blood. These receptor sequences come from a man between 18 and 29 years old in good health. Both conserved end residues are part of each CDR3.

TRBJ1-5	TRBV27	CASSSGQGESHQPQHF
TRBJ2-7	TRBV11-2	CASSFPSYEQYF
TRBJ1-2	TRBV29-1	CSVDMANYGYTF
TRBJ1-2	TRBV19	CASAGSRYGYTF
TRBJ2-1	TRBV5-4	CASSLELPRDEQFF
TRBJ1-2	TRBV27	CASRVAGDGGYTF
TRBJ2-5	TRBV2	CASRVSGGGMETQYF
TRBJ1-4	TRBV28	CASSDNRGDEKLFF
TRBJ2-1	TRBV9	CASSGIAGGWNEQFF
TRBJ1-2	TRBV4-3	CASSQATNGALYGYTF
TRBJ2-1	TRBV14	CASSQDFRLAIDNEQFF
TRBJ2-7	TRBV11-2	CASSLGTGAYEQYF
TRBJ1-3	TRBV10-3	CAIISEGSGNTIYF
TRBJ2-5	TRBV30	CAWKTQGIRDLLQETQYF
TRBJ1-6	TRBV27	CASTRAGTENSPLHF
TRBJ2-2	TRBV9	CASATHGENTGELFF
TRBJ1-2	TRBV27	CASSPVRGAGYTF
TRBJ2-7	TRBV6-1	CASSSRTDYYEQYF
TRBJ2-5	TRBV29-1	CSVLGGETQYF
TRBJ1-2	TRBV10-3	CAISAWPDNYGYTF
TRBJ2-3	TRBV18	CASPSPFTRGGALDTQYF
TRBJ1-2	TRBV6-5	CASSYGGDYGYTF
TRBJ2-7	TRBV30	CAWNPGASYEQYF
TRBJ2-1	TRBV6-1	CASTLAGGPVNEQFF
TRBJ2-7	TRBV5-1	CASSYRLAGGEQYF
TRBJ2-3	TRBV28	CASSLGDSPAGTDTQYF
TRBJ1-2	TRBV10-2	CASSEVGTVYGYTF
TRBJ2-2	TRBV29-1	CSVAGGFNTGELFF
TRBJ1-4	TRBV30	CAWSPKEKLFF
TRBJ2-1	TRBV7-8	CASSNSGIDEQFF
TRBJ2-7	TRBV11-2	CASSPGTGGFFWYF
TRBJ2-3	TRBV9	CASSARQGLGFAGDTQYF
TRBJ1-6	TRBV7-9	CASSPRAPEFYNSPLHF
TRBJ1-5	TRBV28	CASNNRGVNQPQHF
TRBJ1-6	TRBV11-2	CASSLERSVSSYNSPLHF
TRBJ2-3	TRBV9	CASSVGLSNTDTQYF
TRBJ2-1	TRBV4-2	CASSQVGLAGTNEQFF
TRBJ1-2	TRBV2	CASSTGTGAFYGYTF
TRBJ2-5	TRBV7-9	CASSFTSGRAAYQETQYF
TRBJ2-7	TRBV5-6	CASSAGTLYEQYF
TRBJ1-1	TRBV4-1	CASSQGTAGTEAFF
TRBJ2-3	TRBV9	CASSRFERETDTQYF
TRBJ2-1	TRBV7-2	CASSLVPLAGIANEQFF
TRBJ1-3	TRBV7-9	CASSSGQGLTGNTIYF
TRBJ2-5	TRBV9	CASSDTRTGPETQYF
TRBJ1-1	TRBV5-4	CASSVVPGQGNTEAFF
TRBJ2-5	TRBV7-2	CASSLGTIYQETQYF
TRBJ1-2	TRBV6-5	CASSKGFGPYGYTF
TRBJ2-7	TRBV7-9	CASSLDVYEQYF
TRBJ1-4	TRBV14	CASSRWEGKLFF
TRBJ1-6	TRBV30	CAWSAGQGGSPLHF
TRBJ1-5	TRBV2	CASSGDTIWPQHF
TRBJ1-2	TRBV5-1	CASSPRTGYFNYGYTF
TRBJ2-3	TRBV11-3	CASSSTSGTSGITDTQYF